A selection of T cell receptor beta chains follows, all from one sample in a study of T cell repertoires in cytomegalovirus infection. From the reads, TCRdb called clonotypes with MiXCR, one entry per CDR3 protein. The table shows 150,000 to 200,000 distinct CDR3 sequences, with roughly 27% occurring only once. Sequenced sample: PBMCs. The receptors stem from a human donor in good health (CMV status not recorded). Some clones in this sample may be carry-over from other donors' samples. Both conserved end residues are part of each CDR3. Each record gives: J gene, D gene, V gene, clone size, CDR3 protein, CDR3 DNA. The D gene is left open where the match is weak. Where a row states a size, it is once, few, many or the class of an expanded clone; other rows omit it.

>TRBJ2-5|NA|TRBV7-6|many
CASSFSGEETQYF
TGTGCCAGCAGCTTCTCAGGTGAAGAGACCCAGTACTTC
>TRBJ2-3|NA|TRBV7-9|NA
CASSQGGPSTDTQYF
TGTGCCAGCAGCCAGGGGGGGCCAAGCACAGATACGCAGTATTTT
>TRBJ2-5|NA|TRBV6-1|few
CASSDTRWTQYF
TGTGCCAGCAGTGATACGCGTTGGACCCAGTACTTC
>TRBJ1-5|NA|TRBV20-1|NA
CSARGGSPQHF
TGCAGTGCTAGAGGAGGGAGCCCACAGCATTTT
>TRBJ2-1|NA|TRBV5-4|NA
CASSLDRDGSYNEQFF
TGTGCCAGCAGCTTGGATCGGGACGGTTCCTACAATGAGCAGTTCTTC
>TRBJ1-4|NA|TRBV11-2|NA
CASSLVVGEKLFF
TGTGCCAGCAGCTTAGTGGTGGGCGAAAAACTGTTTTTT
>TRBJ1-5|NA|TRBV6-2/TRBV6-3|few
CASSYVRREPLGDQPQHF
TGTGCCAGCAGTTATGTACGACGTGAGCCTCTCGGGGATCAGCCCCAGCATTTT
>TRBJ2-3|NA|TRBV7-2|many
CASSTMGDTQYF
TGTGCCAGCAGCACCATGGGAGATACGCAGTATTTT
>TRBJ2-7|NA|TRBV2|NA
CASSPRLRVAQYF
TGTGCCAGCAGTCCTCGGTTGAGGGTCGCGCAGTACTTC
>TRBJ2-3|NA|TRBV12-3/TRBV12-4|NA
CASSLRISTDTQYF
TGTGCCAGCAGTTTACGGATTAGCACAGATACGCAGTATTTT
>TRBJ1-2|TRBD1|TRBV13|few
CASGEKTGDYGYTF
TGTGCCAGCGGAGAAAAAACAGGGGACTATGGCTACACCTTC
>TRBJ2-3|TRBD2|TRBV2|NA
CASSEALLAGGRDTQYF
TGTGCCAGCAGTGAAGCGCTACTAGCGGGGGGGCGGGATACGCAGTATTTT
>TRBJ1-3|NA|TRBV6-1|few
CASSPGAAGNTIYF
TGTGCCAGCAGTCCGGGGGCGGCTGGAAACACCATATATTTT
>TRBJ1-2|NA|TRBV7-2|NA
CASSPGRRFYGYTF
TGTGCCAGCAGCCCGGGACGGAGATTCTATGGCTACACCTTC
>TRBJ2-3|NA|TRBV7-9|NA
CASSVGGPGDTQYF
TGTGCCAGCAGCGTCGGGGGGCCCGGAGATACGCAGTATTTT
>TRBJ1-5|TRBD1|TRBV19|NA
CASGTGATNQPQHF
TGTGCCAGTGGCACAGGGGCCACCAATCAGCCCCAGCATTTT
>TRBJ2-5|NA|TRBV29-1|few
CSSRREETQYF
TGCAGCTCAAGGAGGGAAGAGACCCAGTACTTC
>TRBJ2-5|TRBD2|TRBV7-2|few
CASSPIAGPQETQYF
TGTGCCAGCAGCCCCATAGCGGGGCCACAAGAGACCCAGTACTTC
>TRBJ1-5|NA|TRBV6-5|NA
CASSRAGVGNQPQHF
TGTGCCAGCAGTCGGGCAGGGGTCGGAAATCAGCCCCAGCATTTT
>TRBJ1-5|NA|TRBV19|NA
CASSRQWDQPQHF
TGTGCCAGTAGTCGACAATGGGATCAGCCCCAGCATTTT
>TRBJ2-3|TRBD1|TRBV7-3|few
CASSLDRAADTQYF
TGTGCCAGCAGCTTAGACAGGGCGGCGGATACGCAGTATTTT
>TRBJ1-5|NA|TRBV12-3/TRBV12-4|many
CASSLQAGNQPQHF
TGTGCCAGCAGTTTACAGGCGGGCAATCAGCCCCAGCATTTT
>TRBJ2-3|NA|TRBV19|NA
CASSRGQITSTDTQYF
TGTGCCAGTAGCCGAGGACAGATAACTAGCACAGATACGCAGTATTTT
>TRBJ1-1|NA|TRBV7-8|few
CASSLEVVGWTEAFF
TGTGCCAGCAGCTTAGAAGTGGTGGGTTGGACTGAAGCTTTCTTT
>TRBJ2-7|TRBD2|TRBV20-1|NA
CSANPRGGKDEQYF
TGCAGTGCTAACCCGCGCGGGGGGAAAGACGAGCAGTACTTC
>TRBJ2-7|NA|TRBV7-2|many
CASSFTQGWYEQYF
TGTGCCAGCAGCTTCACGCAGGGGTGGTACGAGCAGTACTTC
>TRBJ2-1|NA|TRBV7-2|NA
CASSYRDTSYNEQFF
TGTGCCAGCAGCTACCGGGACACCTCCTACAATGAGCAGTTCTTC
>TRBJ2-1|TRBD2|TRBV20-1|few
CSARWGLLAGGRGEQFF
TGCAGTGCTAGATGGGGGCTACTAGCGGGGGGCCGGGGTGAGCAGTTCTTC
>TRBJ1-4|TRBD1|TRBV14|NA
CASSLSAGTGGEKLFF
TGTGCCAGCAGCCTATCCGCCGGGACAGGGGGCGAAAAACTGTTTTTT
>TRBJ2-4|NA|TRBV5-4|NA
CASSLEENIQYF
TGTGCCAGCAGCTTGGAAGAAAACATTCAGTACTTC
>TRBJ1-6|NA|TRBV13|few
CASSLRQGSNNSPLHF
TGTGCCAGCAGCTTAAGGCAGGGGTCAAATAATTCACCCCTCCACTTT